This T cell receptor (beta chain) was captured by sequencing in a study of blood T cell repertoires in COVID-19. V shed 5 bases, J shed 5 bases, and the junction held 10 bases outside the gene matches. The CDR3 totals 16 residues. CDR1 is MDHEN and CDR2 is SYDVKM in the germline V gene. Data came from immunoSEQ multiplex PCR; TCRdb stores just in-frame clones and leaves some out. The profile shows under 150,000 clones, approximately 82% of them singletons. The receptor was derived from a man between 65 and 80 years old with active or convalescent COVID-19. The J gene is TRBJ2-1, the V gene TRBV28, with 9 positions matching TRBD2. Sequences were obtained from peripheral blood. The CDR3 region has the DNA TGTGCCAGCAGTACCTCGGGGGCTAGCGGGAACAATGAGCAGTTCTTC. Amino acids: CASSTSGASGNNEQFF.